The 13 T cell receptor beta chains in this list originate from one sample, sequenced in a study of human T cells and chemical hapten exposure. Time point reported: patch test 1, 2 weeks after DPC sensitization. Treatment in this sample: therapeutic diphenylcyclopropenone sensitization with weekly scalp DPC. A single record per CDR3 protein comes from TCRdb applying MiXCR to the RACE reads. The table has a few hundred thousand distinct CDR3 sequences, roughly 4.8% seen once. Sequencing used whole blood, obtained in connection with sensitization to the hapten diphenylcyclopropenone (DPC). The receptors were sampled from a woman between 45 and 65 years old with alopecia areata. Some clones in this sample may be carry-over from other donors' samples.

The V and J genes are TRBV20-1 and TRBJ2-1, with 9 bases that match TRBD2. Germline CDR1 reads DFQATT; CDR2 reads SNEGSKA (reference sequence). The trim removed 5 bases at V and 3 bases at J, leaving 11 bases unmatched. The length of the CDR3 is 16 residues. The CDR3 DNA reads as TGCAGTGCTTCCGGAGGGTCTAGCGGGATCTACAATGAGCAGTTCTTC. It codes for CSASGGSSGIYNEQFF.

The sample holds many counts of this clonotype. V gene TRBV12-3 or TRBV12-4 combines with J gene TRBJ2-2, with TRBD1 identical over 7 bases. CDR3 length: 16 amino acids. V lost 6 bases, J lost 4 bases, and 11 bases stayed unmatched. CDR3 in amino acids: CASSIAQGVGTGELFF. CDR3 DNA sequence: TGTGCCAGCAGCATCGCCCAGGGGGTGGGCACCGGGGAGCTGTTTTTT.

This clonotype was seen ten or more times. The J gene is TRBJ2-3, the V gene TRBV5-4; D remains ambiguous. V was cut by 3 bases and J by 2 bases, with 10 bases left in between. The CDR3 is made up of 14 amino acids. CDR1 is SGHNT, CDR2 YYREEE, per germline (reference sequence). The CDR3 region is CASSSSTLTDTQYF. CDR3 sequence (DNA): TGTGCCAGCAGCTCTTCAACGCTCACAGATACGCAGTATTTT.

The CDR3 loop is CSVNGGSNYEQYF. CDR3 nucleotide sequence: TGCAGCGTTAACGGCGGGAGCAACTACGAGCAGTACTTC. This chain connects TRBV29-1 to TRBJ2-7, with TRBD2 identical over 7 bases. Per the germline V gene, CDR1 is SQVTM and CDR2 is ANQGSEA. Trimming at V came to 5 bases and at J to 3 bases, leaving 7 bases not matched to a gene. The CDR3 is 13 residues long.

The chain has TRBV6-6 and TRBJ2-7; 12 nucleotides align to TRBD2. The trim removed 2 bases at V and 3 bases at J, leaving 2 bases unmatched. Per germline, CDR1 MNHNY and CDR2 SVGAGI (reference sequence). The length of the CDR3 is 15 residues. CDR3 loop: CASSYRTSGNYEQYF. Here the CDR3 DNA reads TGTGCCAGCAGTTACCGGACTAGCGGGAACTACGAGCAGTACTTC.

On this clonotype: The germline gene is not matched at one end of the junction; a read error may be the cause. The genes are TRBV27 and TRBJ2-2; 14 bases match TRBD2. The germline V gene has CDR1 MNHEY and CDR2 SMNVEV (reference sequence). The CDR3 runs 17 residues. This chain's CDR3 is CACSSKTSGRATGELFF. The CDR3 region has the DNA TGTGCCTGCAGTTCCAAGACTAGCGGGAGGGCCACCGGGGAGCTGTTTTTT.

A remark on this clonotype: A single base separates this from a much larger clone, so it may be a read error. V gene TRBV11-2 combines with J gene TRBJ1-3; D gene unclear. The ends were cut back, 5 bases at V and 4 bases at J, with 6 bases in the middle. The CDR3 length is 12 residues. Germline values: CDR1 SGHAT, CDR2 FQNNGV. The CDR3 bases are TGTGCCAGCAGCATATACGGAAACACCATATATTTT. Amino acids: CASSIYGNTIYF.

This clonotype has more than one count but fewer than ten. This chain links TRBV12-3 or TRBV12-4 with TRBJ2-2; D not certain. CDR3 size: 17 residues. Trimming removed 4 bases at V and 2 bases at J, with 17 bases between. The CDR3 loop is CASSSPTLRSNTGELFF. CDR3 DNA: TGTGCCAGCAGTTCGCCGACTCTCCGCTCTAACACCGGGGAGCTGTTTTTT.

The chain recombines TRBV28 with TRBJ2-1, with TRBD2 matching over 9 bases. The germline CDR1 and CDR2 sequences are MDHEN and SYDVKM. There are 16 residues in the CDR3. V gave up 1 base and J gave up 2 bases; unmatched junction bases: 3. CDR3 residues: CASSLFASGTYNEQFF. The CDR3 DNA sequence: TGTGCCAGCAGTTTATTCGCTAGCGGGACCTACAATGAGCAGTTCTTC.

The chain joins TRBV20-1 to TRBJ1-1; no clear D gene. V was trimmed by 4 bases and J by 0 bases, leaving 18 bases between them. The V gene's germline CDR1 is DFQATT and CDR2 SNEGSKA (reference sequence). The CDR3 loop spans 16 amino acids. The CDR3 DNA reads as TGCAGTGCTACGGCCCCCGGGAAGTCTGTGAACACTGAAGCTTTCTTT. This translates into CSATAPGKSVNTEAFF.

There are many counts of this clonotype. The rearrangement uses TRBV24-1 and TRBJ2-5; D might be TRBD2 (5 bases). This CDR3 is built from 14 residues. With 1 base removed from V and 4 bases from J, the gap between germline ends came to 9 bases. Germline assignment: CDR1 KGHDR and CDR2 SFDVKD. The CDR3 DNA sequence: TGTGCCACCAGTGATTTAGGAGGAACAGAGACCCAGTACTTC. It specifies CATSDLGGTETQYF.

Concerning this clonotype: This may come from a read error, since a much larger clone is one base off. The chain employs TRBV4-1 and TRBJ1-1; D unresolved. CDR3 length equals 15 residues. Germline V gene sequence: CDR1 MGHRA, CDR2 YSYEKL. CDR3 nucleotide sequence: TGCGCCAGCAGCCCCTTAAATGGCAGGAACACTGAAGATTTCTTT. Amino acid sequence: CASSPLNGRNTEDFF.

This clonotype came up a few times. The J gene is TRBJ2-5, the V gene TRBV9, with 13 bases matching TRBD2. The J segment lost 2 bases and the V segment lost 3 bases, leaving 7 bases of the junction unmatched. There are 17 residues in the CDR3. Germline CDR1 and CDR2: SGDLS and YYNGEE. The CDR3 spells CASSGGGLAGRQETQYF. The CDR3 nucleotides are TGTGCCAGCAGCGGAGGGGGACTAGCGGGACGTCAAGAGACCCAGTACTTC.